This TCR beta chain derives from a study of cytomegalovirus exposure and HLA in healthy donors. CDR3 length equals 11 residues. Germline CDR1 is SQVTM and CDR2 is ANQGSEA. V was clipped by 7 bases and J by 9 bases, with 15 bases between them. Broader study findings: In vitro data verified a few CMV-associated chains as specific for CMV antigens. The finding came from a later analysis; first-cohort TCR clusters tended to co-occur in the roughly 110 validation repertoires. For cytomegalovirus status, the classifier reportedly gave diagnoses with high specificity and sensitivity.

Data came from immunoSEQ multiplex PCR; TCRdb stores just in-frame clones and leaves some out. This table has 100,000 to 150,000 clones, 80% to 90% appearing once. A word on this clone: Its antigen remains unidentified.

This TCR was recovered from a man between 18 and 35 years old in good health and CMV-seropositive. Source material: PBMCs. V usage is TRBV29-1 and J usage is TRBJ2-5; perhaps TRBD1 as D (5 bases). The CDR3 here is CSALDQTAQYF. CDR3 DNA: TGCAGCGCCCTCGACCAGACAGCCCAGTACTTC.